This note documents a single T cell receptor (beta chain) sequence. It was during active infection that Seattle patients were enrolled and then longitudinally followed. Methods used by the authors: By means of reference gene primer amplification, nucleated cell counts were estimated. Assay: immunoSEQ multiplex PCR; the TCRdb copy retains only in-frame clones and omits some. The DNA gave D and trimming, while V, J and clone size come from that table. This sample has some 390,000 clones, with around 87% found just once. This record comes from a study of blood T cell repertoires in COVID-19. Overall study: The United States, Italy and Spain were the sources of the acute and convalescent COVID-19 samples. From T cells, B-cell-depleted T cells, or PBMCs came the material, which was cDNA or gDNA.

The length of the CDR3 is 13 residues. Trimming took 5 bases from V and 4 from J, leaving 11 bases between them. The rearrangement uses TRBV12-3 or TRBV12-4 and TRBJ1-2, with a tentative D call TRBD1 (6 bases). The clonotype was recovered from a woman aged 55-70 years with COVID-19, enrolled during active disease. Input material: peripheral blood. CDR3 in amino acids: CASSPGQIYGYTF. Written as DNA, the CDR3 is TGTGCCAGCAGTCCCGGACAGATCTATGGCTACACCTTC.